This entry describes one T cell receptor beta chain. The target antigen is unknown. Germline CDR1 and CDR2: SEHNR and FQNEAQ (reference sequence). V was trimmed by 0 bases and J by 4 bases, leaving 10 bases between them. This CDR3 comprises 14 residues. Whoever was chosen for sequencing had shown CD8+CD57+ cell expansion by flow cytometry. The blood sampling took place in patients who had so far received no therapy. CDR3 and TCR beta VDJ profiling relied on genomic DNA as the template. TCRdb called the reads again in MiXCR, with one record for every CDR3 protein. The table lists some 180,000 distinct CDR3 sequences, 45% to 60% of them singletons. This sample was taken from a study of CD8+CD57+ T cells in acquired aplastic anemia. Whole-study context: Sorting CD4+ and CD8+ cells gave DNA averaging about 3.1 ug. Study-level results: Controls and patients did not differ significantly in CD8+ Simpson's diversity. Some 29 CD8+ CDR3 sequences were shared between patients and controls.

Sequenced: sorted CD4+, CD8+, or CD8+CD57+ T cells (not recorded which) from PBMCs. The V call is TRBV7-9, the J call TRBJ2-7, with D tentatively TRBD1 (5 bases). The clonotype was recovered from a human donor with aplastic anemia. The CDR3 nucleotides are TGTGCCAGCAGCTTAGCGGGGCCCGGTTACGAGCAGTACTTC. It is translated as CASSLAGPGYEQYF.